This TCR beta chain appears in the sequencing data of a study of cytomegalovirus exposure and HLA in healthy donors. Study at large: Unique TCRs numbering roughly 80 million, obtained from HLA-typed donors, made up an early data release. Points from the study as a whole: TCR beta sequences reportedly predicted the HLA-A and HLA-B alleles of most subjects accurately. A missense variant in DCLRE1C was later tied to TCR beta V- and J-gene trimming. In an earlier analysis, in roughly 600 donors, most V segments appeared productive either ~87% or ~30% of the time.

The PCR was carried out with 60 Vbeta primers and 13 Jbeta primers. Using immunoSEQ multiplex PCR, the repertoire was profiled, and TCRdb retains in-frame clones only, with some absent. The sample contains approximately 220,000 clones, 60% to 80% of which appear only once. Worth noting for this clone: Its antigen is undetermined.

V lost 2 bases to trimming and J lost 8 bases; unmatched junction nucleotides: 5. This CDR3 has 15 amino acids. The germline V gene encodes CDR1 SGHRS and CDR2 YFSETQ. The V call is TRBV5-1, the J call TRBJ2-1, with 12 bases lining up with TRBD2. The source of this sequence is a man between 18 and 35 years old in good health and CMV-seronegative. Material for sequencing was PBMCs. The CDR3 DNA reads as TGCGCCAGCAGCTTACTAGCGGGGGGTTCAGATGAGCAGTTCTTC. Its protein is CASSLLAGGSDEQFF.